These 23 T cell receptor beta chains came from one sample sequenced in a study of blood T cell repertoires in COVID-19. The table came from immunoSEQ multiplex PCR; TCRdb's copy has only in-frame clones and leaves some out. The data hold some 230,000 clones, with 86% observed a single time. Sequencing input: peripheral blood. Source of these receptors: a young man who had recovered from COVID-19.

The chain has TRBV6-1 and TRBJ1-4; D might be TRBD1 (5 bases). The V and J ends lost 3 bases and 0 bases respectively, with 8 bases between them. The CDR3 has 15 amino acids. Germline CDR1 reads MNHNS; CDR2 reads SASEGT. Written as DNA, the CDR3 is TGTGCCAGCAGTGATGAACAGGCAACTAATGAAAAACTGTTTTTT. It yields the protein CASSDEQATNEKLFF.

CDR3 nucleotide sequence: TGTGCCAGCAGCTTGCGCGGGTTAGGGTATGGCTACACCTTC. It is translated as CASSLRGLGYGYTF. This rearrangement joins TRBV5-6 to TRBJ1-2; no firm D call. The germline CDR1 and CDR2 sequences are SGHDT and YYEEEE. This CDR3 has 14 residues. The V end was cut by 1 base, the J end by 5 bases, with 12 bases between.

The V and J genes are TRBV3-1 (or the pseudogene TRBV3-2) and TRBJ1-2; the D is unclear. The V end lost 2 bases, the J end lost 1 base, and 17 bases lay between the germline ends. Germline values: CDR1 LGHDT, CDR2 YNNKEL (reference sequence). The CDR3 length is 17 residues. The CDR3 here is CASSQTPRELLNYGYTF. In DNA form, the CDR3 reads TGTGCCAGCAGCCAAACCCCCCGGGAGTTACTTAACTATGGCTACACCTTC.

The J gene is TRBJ2-4, the V gene TRBV11-2, with D tentatively TRBD1 (5 bases). Germline V gene sequence: CDR1 SGHAT, CDR2 FQNNGV. The CDR3 is 13 amino acids. The V and J ends lost 1 base and 7 bases respectively, with 8 bases between them. CDR3 loop: CASSLGRQNIQYF. For the CDR3, the DNA is TGTGCCAGCAGCTTAGGCCGACAGAACATTCAGTACTTC.

The chain is built from TRBV12-3 or TRBV12-4 and TRBJ1-5, with D possibly being TRBD1 (6 bases). CDR3 length: 12 residues. Trimming removed 9 bases from V and 7 bases from J, with 13 bases in between. CDR3 region: CASSGAGQPQHF. DNA for the CDR3: TGTGCCAGTTCAGGGGCCGGGCAGCCCCAGCATTTT.

The CDR3 region is CASSPGQTNYGYTF. CDR3 coding DNA: TGTGCCAGCAGCCCGGGACAGACTAACTATGGCTACACCTTC. The rearrangement joins TRBV11-2 to TRBJ1-2, with 7 positions matching TRBD1. Germline V gene sequence: CDR1 SGHAT, CDR2 FQNNGV. The CDR3 totals 14 residues. J lost 0 bases, V lost 5 bases, and 3 bases had no gene match.

The CDR3 sequence: CASSRQGGNLKLFF. CDR3 nucleotides: TGTGCCAGTAGCCGACAGGGGGGCAACCTCAAACTGTTTTTT. The rearrangement uses TRBV19 and TRBJ1-4; 9 bases agree with TRBD1. The CDR3 totals 14 residues. Per germline, CDR1 LNHDA and CDR2 SQIVND (reference sequence). V lost 6 bases and J lost 11; bases outside the gene matches: 10.

This rearrangement joins TRBV19 to TRBJ1-2; 9 bases match TRBD1. The V and J ends lost 4 bases and 5 bases, in that order; junction bases with no gene match: 2. Germline CDR1 is LNHDA and CDR2 is SQIVND (reference sequence). This CDR3 spans 13 amino acids. CDR3 sequence reads: CASSRGQGYGYTF. The CDR3 DNA sequence: TGTGCCAGTAGTAGGGGACAGGGATATGGCTACACCTTC.

The J gene is TRBJ2-4, the V gene TRBV7-9; 8 bases match TRBD1. CDR1 and CDR2 (germline): SEHNR, FQNEAQ (reference sequence). Germline trimming cut 5 bases from V and 8 bases from J; bases unmatched to any gene: 8. The CDR3 consists of 14 residues. The CDR3 loop is CASSPGQGLHIQYF. The CDR3 DNA follows: TGTGCCAGCAGCCCCGGACAGGGTTTGCACATTCAGTACTTC.

The V call is TRBV29-1, the J call TRBJ1-1; no clear D. Deletions cut 5 bases from V and 4 bases from J, with 14 bases between. CDR1 SQVTM and CDR2 ANQGSEA come from the germline V gene. The length of the CDR3 is 13 residues. Here the CDR3 reads CSVRGPLITEAFF. For the CDR3, the DNA is TGCAGCGTTCGCGGGCCGCTAATCACTGAAGCTTTCTTT.

The rearrangement links TRBV27 to TRBJ2-5; maybe TRBD1 (6 bases). V shed 4 bases and J shed 5 bases, with 11 bases lying between them. Germline loops: CDR1 MNHEY, CDR2 SMNVEV (reference sequence). The CDR3 sequence is 13 residues long. The CDR3 loop reads CASSSDSEETQYF. The CDR3 DNA follows: TGTGCCAGCAGTTCGGACAGTGAGGAGACCCAGTACTTC.

This clone has only one observation. This chain joins TRBV10-3 and TRBJ2-5, with D unclear. There are 13 residues in the CDR3. Germline CDR1 reads ENHRY; CDR2 reads SYGVKD. V lost 3 bases, J lost 0 bases, and 5 bases lay in between. This chain's CDR3 is CAISDPDQETQYF. CDR3 nucleotides: TGTGCCATCAGTGACCCGGACCAAGAGACCCAGTACTTC.

This clone was seen only a few times. CDR3 loop: CAWLPKQGVITEAFF. CDR3 in DNA: TGTGCCTGGCTTCCCAAGCAGGGGGTAATCACTGAAGCTTTCTTT. The V gene is TRBV30, the J gene TRBJ1-1, with 7 bases aligning to TRBD1. The V and J ends lost 5 bases and 4 bases, in that order; junction bases with no gene match: 13. CDR1 is GTSNPN and CDR2 is SVGIG in the germline V gene (reference sequence). This CDR3 is built from 15 residues. The full variable domain, in which reference TRBV30 and TRBJ1-1 provide the parts outside the CDR3, is SQTIHQWPATLVQPVGSPLSLECTVEGTSNPNLYWYRQAAGRGLQLLFYSVGIGQISSEVPQNLSASRPQDRQFILSSKKLLLSDSGFYLCAWLPKQGVITEAFFGQGTRLTVV.

The chain joins TRBV27 to TRBJ1-2; D is unresolved. The CDR3 sequence is 14 residues long. CDR1 is MNHEY and CDR2 is SMNVEV in the germline V gene (reference sequence). Trimming pared 6 bases from V and 8 bases from J, leaving 19 bases between. The CDR3 nucleotides read TGTGCCAGCAGACCCGGACGGGGAGCAGTCGGCTACACCTTC. As protein: CASRPGRGAVGYTF.

The chain joins TRBV11-2 to TRBJ1-2, with 8 bases fitting TRBD1. In germline, CDR1 is SGHAT, CDR2 FQNNGV. V lost 6 bases and J lost 6; bases outside the gene matches: 15. The CDR3 spans 16 residues. The CDR3 region is CASSPMGGQELHGYTF. In DNA, the CDR3 is TGTGCCAGCAGTCCGATGGGGGGACAGGAGCTGCATGGCTACACCTTC.

The V gene is TRBV6-1, the J gene TRBJ2-7; perhaps TRBD1 as D (5 bases). V was shortened by 2 bases and J by 5 bases, with 25 bases between the two germline ends. CDR1 and CDR2 from the germline V gene are MNHNS and SASEGT. The CDR3 sequence is 18 residues long. This chain's CDR3 is CASSELGVDRGYKNEQYF. The CDR3, as DNA: TGTGCCAGCAGTGAATTAGGAGTGGATAGGGGATATAAGAACGAGCAGTACTTC.

V usage is TRBV7-9 and J usage is TRBJ2-3; TRBD1 matches at 9 bases. The germline V gene has CDR1 SEHNR and CDR2 FQNEAQ (reference sequence). The trim removed 5 bases at V and 5 bases at J, leaving 5 bases unmatched. This CDR3 has 14 amino acids. Here the CDR3 DNA reads TGTGCCAGCAGCCAGGGACAGGGAGTAGATACGCAGTATTTT. Translation gives CASSQGQGVDTQYF. Looking up the rest from reference TRBV7-9 and TRBJ2-3 gives the full variable domain: DTGVSQNPRHKITKRGQNVTFRCDPISEHNRLYWYRQTLGQGPEFLTYFQNEAQLEKSRLLSDRFSAERPKGSFSTLEIQRTEQGDSAMYLCASSQGQGVDTQYFGPGTRLTVL.

V gene TRBV2 combines with J gene TRBJ1-5, with TRBD1 matching over 7 bases. Germline CDR1 and CDR2: SNHLY and FYNNEI. There are 15 residues in the CDR3. V gave up 4 bases and J gave up 3 bases; unmatched junction bases: 6. The CDR3 coding sequence is TGTGCCAGCAGTGGGGGACAGTCGTACAATCAGCCCCAGCATTTT. Its protein product is CASSGGQSYNQPQHF. The full variable domain, rest sourced from reference TRBV2 and TRBJ1-5, is EPEVTQTPSHQVTQMGQEVILRCVPISNHLYFYWYRQILGQKVEFLVSFYNNEISEKSEIFDDQFSVERPDGSNFTLKIRSTKLEDSAMYFCASSGGQSYNQPQHFGDGTRLSIL.

The rearrangement uses TRBV2 and TRBJ1-2, with TRBD1 identical over 8 bases. This CDR3 is 12 amino acids long. V was pared by 7 bases and J by 7 bases, with 5 bases of the junction left unmatched. Germline assignment: CDR1 SNHLY and CDR2 FYNNEI. The CDR3 spells CASMGTGLGYTF. CDR3 bases: TGTGCCAGCATGGGGACAGGACTTGGCTACACCTTC.

This clone is a singleton in its sample. V is TRBV6-5 and J is TRBJ2-3, with TRBD2 as a possible D gene (6 bases). Germline V CDR1 and CDR2: MNHEY, SVGAGI. The CDR3 has 15 residues. V was trimmed by 6 bases and J by 0 bases, leaving 13 bases between them. The CDR3 loop reads CASRGGSWSTDTQYF. The DNA of the CDR3 is TGTGCCAGCAGGGGGGGTTCATGGAGCACAGATACGCAGTATTTT.

The chain couples TRBV5-1 to TRBJ1-5, with 7 bases identical to TRBD1. The CDR3 has 15 amino acids. Per germline, CDR1 SGHRS and CDR2 YFSETQ. V lost 2 bases and J lost 8; bases outside the gene matches: 10. The CDR3 region is CASSFGGQRGEPQHF. For the CDR3, the DNA is TGCGCCAGCAGCTTTGGGGGACAGAGGGGCGAGCCCCAGCATTTT. Supplemented by reference TRBV5-1 and TRBJ1-5, the full variable domain reads KAGVTQTPRYLIKTRGQQVTLSCSPISGHRSVSWYQQTPGQGLQFLFEYFSETQRNKGNFPGRFSGRQFSNSRSEMNVSTLELGDSALYLCASSFGGQRGEPQHFGDGTRLSIL.

The chain links TRBV19 to TRBJ2-3, with 10 bases aligning to TRBD2. Per germline, CDR1 LNHDA and CDR2 SQIVND (reference sequence). J gave up 4 bases and V 3 bases, and 7 bases lay outside the gene matches. The CDR3 totals 16 residues. CDR3 nucleotide sequence: TGTGCCAGTAGTATGGGAGCGGGGGGGGCCCCAGATACGCAGTATTTT. Translating it yields CASSMGAGGAPDTQYF. The full variable domain, in which reference TRBV19 and TRBJ2-3 provide the parts outside the CDR3, is DGGITQSPKYLFRKEGQNVTLSCEQNLNHDAMYWYRQDPGQGLRLIYYSQIVNDFQKGDIAEGYSVSREKKESFPLTVTSAQKNPTAFYLCASSMGAGGAPDTQYFGPGTRLTVL.

This clone was counted many times. The chain links TRBV5-1 to TRBJ2-5; 9 bases line up with TRBD2. Losses at the gene ends were 3 bases for V and 4 bases for J; bases not matched to a gene: 16. The CDR3 extends over 18 amino acids. The germline V gene has CDR1 SGHRS and CDR2 YFSETQ. CDR3 region: CASSSTTLLAGNPETQYF. The CDR3 DNA follows: TGCGCCAGCAGCTCCACGACCCTCCTAGCGGGGAATCCAGAGACCCAGTACTTC.